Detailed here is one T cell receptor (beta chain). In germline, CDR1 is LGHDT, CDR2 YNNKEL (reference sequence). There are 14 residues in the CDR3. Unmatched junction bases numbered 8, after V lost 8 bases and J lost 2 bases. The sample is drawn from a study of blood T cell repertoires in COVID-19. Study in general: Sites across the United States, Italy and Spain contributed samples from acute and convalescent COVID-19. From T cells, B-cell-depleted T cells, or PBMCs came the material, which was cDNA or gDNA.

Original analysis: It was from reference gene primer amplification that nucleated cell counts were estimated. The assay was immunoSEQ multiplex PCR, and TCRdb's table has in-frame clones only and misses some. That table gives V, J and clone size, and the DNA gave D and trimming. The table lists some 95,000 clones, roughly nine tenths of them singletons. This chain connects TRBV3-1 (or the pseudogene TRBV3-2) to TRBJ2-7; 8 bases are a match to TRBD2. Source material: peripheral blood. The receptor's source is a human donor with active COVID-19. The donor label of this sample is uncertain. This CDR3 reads CASPSGLGTYEQYF. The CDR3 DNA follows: TGTGCCAGCCCTAGCGGGTTGGGGACCTACGAGCAGTACTTC.